This is a list of T cell receptor beta chains from one sample in a study of control samples from healthy donors and cancer patients. Using immunoSEQ multiplex PCR, the repertoire was profiled, and TCRdb retains in-frame clones only, with some absent. The sample records 85,000 to 90,000 clones, around nine tenths being singletons. Sequencing was carried out using PBMCs. These receptors were obtained from a woman aged 45-65 years with colorectal cancer. CDR3s include the opening cysteine and the closing phenylalanine or tryptophan. Fields, in order: J gene, V gene, CDR3 protein.

TRBJ2-3 | TRBV14 | CASSPRQGTDTQYF
TRBJ2-1 | TRBV7-2 | CASSWGLDNEQFF
TRBJ1-3 | TRBV3-1/TRBV3-2 | CASKPRDRGHGNTIYF
TRBJ2-1 | TRBV13 | CASSYASGGARNEQFF
TRBJ2-1 | TRBV7-2 | CASSLAPLAGGRNEQFF
TRBJ1-2 | TRBV6-2/TRBV6-3 | CASSYAEQGSYGYTF
TRBJ1-5 | TRBV2 | CASSEEGGTQPQHF
TRBJ1-1 | TRBV28 | CASKQGTPSGNTEAFF
TRBJ2-6 | TRBV4-3 | CASSQDRASGANVLTF
TRBJ2-1 | TRBV25-1 | CASSPPGSSYNEQFF
TRBJ1-6 | TRBV19 | CASSPAGQRISSPLHF
TRBJ2-6 | TRBV9 | CASSPWDSLSGANVLTF
TRBJ2-2 | TRBV19 | CASSIWAGGSTGELFF
TRBJ2-2 | TRBV5-4 | CASSPQGEGELFF
TRBJ1-1 | TRBV15 | CATSRADRGRNTEAFF
TRBJ1-2 | TRBV5-1 | CARSVGGGEGYTF
TRBJ2-3 | TRBV3-1/TRBV3-2 | CASSQPTRTDTQYF
TRBJ1-5 | TRBV11-1 | CASSPRGTGGQPQHF
TRBJ2-1 | TRBV10-3 | CATLQEVGYNEQFF
TRBJ2-5 | TRBV10-3 | CAISRQGGQETQYF
TRBJ2-3 | TRBV4-3 | CASSQEGVSTDTQYF
TRBJ1-2 | TRBV12-3/TRBV12-4 | CASSLGQDYGYTF
TRBJ1-2 | TRBV28 | CASSPRTYGYTF
TRBJ1-4 | TRBV7-2 | CASSPRRKVTGDEKLFF
TRBJ1-5 | TRBV6-1 | CASSDITGGNQPQHF
TRBJ1-2 | TRBV15 | CATWGLGAGLWGYTF
TRBJ1-2 | TRBV5-8 | CASRKAGVNYGYTF
TRBJ1-4 | TRBV19 | CASSPGVGLNEKLFF
TRBJ2-5 | TRBV11-3 | CASSRGAENQETQYF
TRBJ2-2 | TRBV20-1 | CSASDRESTGELFF
TRBJ2-2 | TRBV6-5 | CASRGTALFTGELFF
TRBJ1-4 | TRBV7-2 | CASSSGQVSEKLFF
TRBJ1-2 | TRBV2 | CASSQGLTVFYGYTF
TRBJ1-2 | TRBV4-3 | CASSQVGRPYGYTF
TRBJ2-1 | TRBV10-2 | CASSPTGEQFF
TRBJ1-1 | TRBV9 | CASSVSTTPNTEAFF
TRBJ1-2 | TRBV19 | CASWGQGAGGYTF
TRBJ2-3 | TRBV4-1 | CASSQETSGIRGQYF
TRBJ2-1 | TRBV28 | CASSTGTPGEQFF
TRBJ1-5 | TRBV27 | CASSGELGLQPQHF
TRBJ2-1 | TRBV5-5 | CASSATGTGDEQFF
TRBJ1-5 | TRBV5-1 | CASRSGDNQPQHF
TRBJ1-6 | TRBV2 | CASSGDNSPLHF